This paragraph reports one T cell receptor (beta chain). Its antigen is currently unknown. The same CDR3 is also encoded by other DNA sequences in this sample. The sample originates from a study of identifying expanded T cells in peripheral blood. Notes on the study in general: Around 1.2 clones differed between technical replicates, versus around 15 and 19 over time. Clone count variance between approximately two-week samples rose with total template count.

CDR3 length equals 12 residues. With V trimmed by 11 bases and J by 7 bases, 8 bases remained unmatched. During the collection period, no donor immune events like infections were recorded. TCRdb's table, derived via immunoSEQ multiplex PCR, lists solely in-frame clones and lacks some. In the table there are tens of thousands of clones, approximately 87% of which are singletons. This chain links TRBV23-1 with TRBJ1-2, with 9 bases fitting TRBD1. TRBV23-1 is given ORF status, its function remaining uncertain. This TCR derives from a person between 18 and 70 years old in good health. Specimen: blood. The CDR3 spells CAGGTGPGGYTF. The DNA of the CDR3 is TGCGCCGGAGGGACAGGGCCTGGTGGCTACACCTTC.